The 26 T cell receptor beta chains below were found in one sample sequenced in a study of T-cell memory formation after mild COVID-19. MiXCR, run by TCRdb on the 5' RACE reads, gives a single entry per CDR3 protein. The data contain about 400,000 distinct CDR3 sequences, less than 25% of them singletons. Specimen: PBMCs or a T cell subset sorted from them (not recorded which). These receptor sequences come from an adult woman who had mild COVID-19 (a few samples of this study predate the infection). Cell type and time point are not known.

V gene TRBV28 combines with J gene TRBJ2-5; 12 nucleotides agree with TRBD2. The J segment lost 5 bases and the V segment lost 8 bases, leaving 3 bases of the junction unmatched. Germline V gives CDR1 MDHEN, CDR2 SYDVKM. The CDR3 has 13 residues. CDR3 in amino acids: CASGLAGLETQYF. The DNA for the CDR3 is TGTGCCAGCGGACTAGCGGGACTGGAGACCCAGTACTTC.

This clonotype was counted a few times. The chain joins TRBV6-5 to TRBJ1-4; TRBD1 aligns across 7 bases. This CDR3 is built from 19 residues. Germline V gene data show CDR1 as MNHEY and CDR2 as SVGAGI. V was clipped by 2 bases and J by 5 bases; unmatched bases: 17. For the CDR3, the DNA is TGTGCCAGCAGTTACGCGACCAGGGGGGGCAGACTTGAAAATGAAAAACTGTTTTTT. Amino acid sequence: CASSYATRGGRLENEKLFF.

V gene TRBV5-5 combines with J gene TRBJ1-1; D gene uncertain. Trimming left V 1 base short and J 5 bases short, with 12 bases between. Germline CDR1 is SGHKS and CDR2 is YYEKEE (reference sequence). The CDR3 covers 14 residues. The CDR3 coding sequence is TGTGCCAGCAGCTTGACAATACCGGGGACTGAAGCTTTCTTT. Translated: CASSLTIPGTEAFF. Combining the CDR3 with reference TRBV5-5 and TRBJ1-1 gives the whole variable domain DAGVTQSPTHLIKTRGQQVTLRCSPISGHKSVSWYQQVLGQGPQFIFQYYEKEERGRGNFPDRFSARQFPNYSSELNVNALLLGDSALYLCASSLTIPGTEAFFGQGTRLTVV.

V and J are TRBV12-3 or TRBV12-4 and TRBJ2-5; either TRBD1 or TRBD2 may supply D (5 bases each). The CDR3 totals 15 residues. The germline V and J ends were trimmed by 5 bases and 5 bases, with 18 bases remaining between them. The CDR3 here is CASSPQGNPGETQYF. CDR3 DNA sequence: TGTGCCAGCAGTCCTCAGGGAAACCCGGGGGAGACCCAGTACTTC.

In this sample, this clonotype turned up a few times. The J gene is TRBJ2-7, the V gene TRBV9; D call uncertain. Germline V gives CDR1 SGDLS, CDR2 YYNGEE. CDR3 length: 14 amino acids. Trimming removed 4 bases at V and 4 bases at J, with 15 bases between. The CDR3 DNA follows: TGTGCCAGCAGCTTTAGAGGCCCCGGTTACGAGCAGTACTTC. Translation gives CASSFRGPGYEQYF. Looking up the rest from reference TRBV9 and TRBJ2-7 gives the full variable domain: DSGVTQTPKHLITATGQRVTLRCSPRSGDLSVYWYQQSLDQGLQFLIQYYNGEERAKGNILERFSAQQFPDLHSELNLSSLELGDSALYFCASSFRGPGYEQYFGPGTRLTVT.

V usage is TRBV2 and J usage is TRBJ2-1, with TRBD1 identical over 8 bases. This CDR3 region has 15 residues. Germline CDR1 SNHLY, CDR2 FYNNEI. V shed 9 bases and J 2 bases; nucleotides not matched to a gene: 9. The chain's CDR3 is CASQPGQVTYNEQFF. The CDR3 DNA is TGTGCCAGTCAGCCGGGACAGGTTACCTACAATGAGCAGTTCTTC.

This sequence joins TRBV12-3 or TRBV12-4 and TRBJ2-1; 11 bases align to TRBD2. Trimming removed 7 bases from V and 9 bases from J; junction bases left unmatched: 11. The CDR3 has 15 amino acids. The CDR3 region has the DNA TGTGCCAGCATCCTTAGCGGGAGGGCAGGGAGTGAGCAGTTCTTC. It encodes CASILSGRAGSEQFF.

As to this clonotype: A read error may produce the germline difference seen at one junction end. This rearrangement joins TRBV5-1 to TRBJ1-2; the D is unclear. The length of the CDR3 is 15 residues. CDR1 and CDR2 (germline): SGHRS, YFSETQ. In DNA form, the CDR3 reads TGCGCCAGCACCTTGGATCCCGGAGGGCCGGGGGGCTACACCTTC. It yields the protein CASTLDPGGPGGYTF.

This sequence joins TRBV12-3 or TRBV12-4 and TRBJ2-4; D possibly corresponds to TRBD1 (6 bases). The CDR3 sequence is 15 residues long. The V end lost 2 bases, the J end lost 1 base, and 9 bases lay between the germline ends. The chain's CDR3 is CASSLRQGAKNIQYF. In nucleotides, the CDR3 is TGTGCCAGCAGTTTACGGCAGGGGGCCAAAAACATTCAGTACTTC.

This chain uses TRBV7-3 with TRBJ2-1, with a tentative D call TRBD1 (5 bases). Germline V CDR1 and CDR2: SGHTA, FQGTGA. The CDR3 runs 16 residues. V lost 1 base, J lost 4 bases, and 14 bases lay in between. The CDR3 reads CASSLRSTGSYNEQFF. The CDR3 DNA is TGTGCCAGCAGCTTAAGGTCCACAGGCAGTTACAATGAGCAGTTCTTC.

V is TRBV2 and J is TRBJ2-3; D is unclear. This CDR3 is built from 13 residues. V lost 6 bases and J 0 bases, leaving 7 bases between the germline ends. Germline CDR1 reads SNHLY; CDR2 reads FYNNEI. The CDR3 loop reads CASRDTSTDTQYF. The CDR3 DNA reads TGTGCCAGCAGGGATACTAGCACAGATACGCAGTATTTT.

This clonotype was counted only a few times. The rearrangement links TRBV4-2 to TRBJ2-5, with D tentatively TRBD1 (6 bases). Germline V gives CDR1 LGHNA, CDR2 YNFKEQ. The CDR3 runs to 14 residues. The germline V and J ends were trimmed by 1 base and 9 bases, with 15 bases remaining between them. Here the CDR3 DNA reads TGTGCCAGCAGCCAAGGGGGGCCCCATTCGGCCCAGTACTTC. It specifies CASSQGGPHSAQYF.

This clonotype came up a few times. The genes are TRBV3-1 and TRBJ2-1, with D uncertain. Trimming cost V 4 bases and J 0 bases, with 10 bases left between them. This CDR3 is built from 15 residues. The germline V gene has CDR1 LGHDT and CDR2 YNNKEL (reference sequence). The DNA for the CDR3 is TGTGCCAGCAGCCCCTCGTGGAGCTCCTACAATGAGCAGTTCTTC. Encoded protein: CASSPSWSSYNEQFF.

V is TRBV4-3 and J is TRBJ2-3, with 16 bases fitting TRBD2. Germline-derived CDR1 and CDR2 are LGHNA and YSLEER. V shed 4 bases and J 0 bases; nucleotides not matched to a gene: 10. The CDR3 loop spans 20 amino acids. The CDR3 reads CASSLTGLAGGPSSTDTQYF. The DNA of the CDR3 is TGCGCCAGCAGCCTAACGGGACTAGCGGGAGGGCCTTCCAGCACAGATACGCAGTATTTT.

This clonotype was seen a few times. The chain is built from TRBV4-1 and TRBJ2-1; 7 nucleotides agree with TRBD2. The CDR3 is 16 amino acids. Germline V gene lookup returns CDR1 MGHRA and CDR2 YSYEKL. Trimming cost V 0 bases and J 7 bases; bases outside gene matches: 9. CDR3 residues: CASSQDFVPGRNEQFF. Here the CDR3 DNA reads TGCGCCAGCAGCCAAGATTTCGTCCCCGGGAGGAATGAGCAGTTCTTC.

CDR3 bases: TGTGCCAGCAGGAAGGACAGGGTGAACACTGAAGCTTTCTTT. Translated, it gives CASRKDRVNTEAFF. The gene calls are TRBV12-3 or TRBV12-4 and TRBJ1-1, with 8 bases that match TRBD1. The CDR3 consists of 14 residues. After removal of 6 bases from V and 0 bases from J, the junction contained 3 bases not matched to a gene.

The CDR3 protein is CSARGQGDSYEQYF. The DNA for the CDR3 is TGCAGTGCCAGGGGACAGGGGGACTCCTACGAGCAGTACTTC. The gene calls are TRBV20-1 and TRBJ2-7, with 11 nucleotides matching TRBD1. This CDR3 has 14 residues. Germline V lookup: CDR1 DFQATT, CDR2 SNEGSKA (reference sequence). Germline trimming cut 6 bases from V and 0 bases from J; bases unmatched to any gene: 4.

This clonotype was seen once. CDR3 region: CASSGAGGPYEQYF. In DNA form, the CDR3 reads TGTGCCAGCAGTGGGGCAGGGGGTCCCTACGAGCAGTACTTC. This chain links TRBV2 with TRBJ2-7; 7 bases line up with TRBD1. Germline values: CDR1 SNHLY, CDR2 FYNNEI. The CDR3 extends over 14 amino acids. V gave up 4 bases and J gave up 2 bases; unmatched junction bases: 5.

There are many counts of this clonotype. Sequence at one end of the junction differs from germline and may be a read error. This CDR3 is CASSHTGNSYDEQFF. The CDR3 bases are TGTGCCAGCAGCCATACAGGTAACTCCTACGATGAGCAGTTCTTC. The chain recombines TRBV7-3 with TRBJ2-1; the D gene is possibly TRBD1 (5 bases). The CDR3 loop spans 15 amino acids. Germline lookup yields CDR1 SGHTA and CDR2 FQGTGA. The full variable domain, rest sourced from reference TRBV7-3 and TRBJ2-1, is GAGVSQTPSNKVTEKGKYVELRCDPISGHTALYWYRQSLGQGPEFLIYFQGTGAADDSGLPNDRFFAVRPEGSVSTLKIQRTERGDSAVYLCASSHTGNSYDEQFFGPGTRLTVL.

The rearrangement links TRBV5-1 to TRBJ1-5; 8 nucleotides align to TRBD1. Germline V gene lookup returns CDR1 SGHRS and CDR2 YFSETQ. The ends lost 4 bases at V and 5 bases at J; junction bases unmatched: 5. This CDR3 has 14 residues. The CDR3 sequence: CASSLGTGHQPQHF. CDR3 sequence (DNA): TGCGCCAGCAGCCTCGGGACAGGCCATCAGCCCCAGCATTTT.

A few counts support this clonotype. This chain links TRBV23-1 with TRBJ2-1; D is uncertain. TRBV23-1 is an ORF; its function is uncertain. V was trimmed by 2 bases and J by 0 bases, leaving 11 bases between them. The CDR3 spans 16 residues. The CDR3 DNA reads TGCGCCAGCAGTCAAAAGGGCGGAACCTCCTACAATGAGCAGTTCTTC. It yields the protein CASSQKGGTSYNEQFF.

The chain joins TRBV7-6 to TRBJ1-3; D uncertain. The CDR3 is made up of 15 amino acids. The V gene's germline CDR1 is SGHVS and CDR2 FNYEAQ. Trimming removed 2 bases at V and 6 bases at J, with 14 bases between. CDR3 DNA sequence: TGTGCCAGCAGCTTAACCCACGGAGCCGAAAACACCATATATTTT. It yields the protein CASSLTHGAENTIYF.

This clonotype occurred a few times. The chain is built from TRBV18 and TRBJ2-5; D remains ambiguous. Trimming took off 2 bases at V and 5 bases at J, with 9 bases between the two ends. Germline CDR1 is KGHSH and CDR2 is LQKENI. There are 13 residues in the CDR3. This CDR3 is CASSPGNGETQYF. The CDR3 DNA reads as TGTGCCAGCTCACCAGGGAACGGGGAGACCCAGTACTTC.

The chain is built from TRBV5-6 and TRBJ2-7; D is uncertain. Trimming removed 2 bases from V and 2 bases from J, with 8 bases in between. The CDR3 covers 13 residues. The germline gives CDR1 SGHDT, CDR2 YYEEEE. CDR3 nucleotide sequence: TGTGCCAGCAGCTTCGCGCCAGCCTACGAGCAGTACTTC. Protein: CASSFAPAYEQYF.

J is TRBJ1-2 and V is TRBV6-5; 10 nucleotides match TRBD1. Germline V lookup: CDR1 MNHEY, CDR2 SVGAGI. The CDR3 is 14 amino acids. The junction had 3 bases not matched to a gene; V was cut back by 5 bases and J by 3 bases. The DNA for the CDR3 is TGTGCCAGCAGTCTGGGACAGGGGCACTATGGCTACACCTTC. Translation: CASSLGQGHYGYTF.

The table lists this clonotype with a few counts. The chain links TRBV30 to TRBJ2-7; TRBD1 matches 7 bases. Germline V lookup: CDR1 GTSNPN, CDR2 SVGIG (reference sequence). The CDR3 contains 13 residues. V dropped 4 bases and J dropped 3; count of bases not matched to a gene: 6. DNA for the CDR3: TGTGCCTGGAAAGCCGGGACAGACTACGAGCAGTACTTC. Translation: CAWKAGTDYEQYF.